This T cell receptor (beta chain) emerged from a study of shared clonotypes between healthy human individuals (dated by TCRdb to between 2020 and 2021). The study in broad terms: Three men and two women, aged 18 to 49 years, made up the cohort. Each donor's leukapheresis produced roughly between about 0.8 and 10 billion PBMCs. For each donor, CD4 naive and CD4 memory were each given three plates, CD8 naive was given two plates, and CD8 memory was given one plate. Libraries were prepared and TCR repertoires were sequenced by different laboratories using diverse techniques, in order to increase sequencing depth and limit assay-specific biases. The study deeply sequenced blood TCR repertoires of about 5 healthy adults to estimate repertoire size and the extent of clonotype sharing between individuals. What the authors observed across the whole study: Pairwise subsampling led to the expectation that sequencing depth would affect the degree of clonotype sharing among donors. Even with the large sequencing depth, rarefaction of the sorted-subset datasets indicated that sequencing was incomplete. Sampling was restricted to blood, and TCR repertoires in tissues likely differ from the TCR repertoires found in blood. Estimated clonotype richness was generally larger for naive than for memory subsets. The genetic and exposure-history diversity represented was limited by the small number of donors. When several donors were compared, the shared fraction of clonotypes was around 5% for naive CD4, 3% to 4% for naive CD8, 2.3% for memory CD4, and around 0.4% for memory CD8. Clonotypes shared by all four sorted-subset donors showed higher generation probabilities than non-shared clonotypes.

TCR CDR3 regions were amplified from genomic DNA by multiplex PCR using the deep immunoSEQ assay. Genomic DNA extracted from each cell subset was distributed evenly over all wells of several immunoSEQ 96-well plates, and each plate served as one replicate. For sorted subsets, 200 ng of genomic DNA, equivalent to roughly 30,000 T cell genomes, went into each replicate PCR. Purified libraries were measured with a Qubit 3.0 fluorometer, size-checked on a Bioanalyzer 2100, and measured again with the KAPA Library Quantification kit. Every immunoSEQ 96-well plate was sequenced on a dedicated single-read 150-cycle Illumina NextSeq 550 flow cell. The authors' pipeline ran thus. Because the immunoSEQ output included only junctional sequences and no quality scores, the filtering could not be the same as the filtering used for full-length reads. To assign V/J genes and CDR3, sequences were annotated against IMGT germline references using PyIR, a Python wrapper for IgBLAST v1.9. Any read was removed if the V/J assignment was weak (E-value above 1e-6), the CDR3 was missing, or the read contained stop codons, out-of-frame junctions, or ambiguous translated residues. V3J clonotypes were defined as sequences sharing an identical inferred V gene, J gene, and CDR3 amino acid sequence. To compute the percentage overlap between repertoires, the number of shared unique clonotypes was divided by the size of the smaller repertoire. Repertoire richness was assessed with RTK rarefaction, the Chao1 estimator, and Recon v2.1 estimates of unobserved clonotypes. Generation probabilities were computed with OLGA for all TCRbeta clonotypes obtained by the gDNA method from a few donors. The table was pulled from immuneACCESS by TCRdb, which kept in-frame rearrangements only. Such tables lose some clones; where checked, under half of the loss comes from unresolved V genes, and the rest has no known cause. That table is the source of V, J and clone size, and D and trimming were worked out from the DNA. This sample is represented by hundreds of thousands of clones; roughly 96% of them were singletons. About 0.11% of the sample is held by the ten biggest clonotypes.

CD8 naive samples were obtained by positive selection for CCR7 among CD45RO-negative cells, yielding a CD45RA+CCR7+ population from which TemRA cells were excluded. Healthy HIV-negative adults with no recently reported acute infections or vaccinations were included as donors. Every donor was a Caucasian adult residing in Nashville, Tennessee, USA. After blood collection by leukapheresis, PBMCs were isolated using Ficoll-Histopaque density gradient centrifugation and then cryopreserved in the vapor phase of liquid nitrogen. Analytical flow cytometry was used to check the purity and quantity of every magnetically sorted T cell population. Genomic DNA was isolated from each sorted fraction and quantified by UV absorbance on a Nanodrop 2000c. To note about this clone: Which antigen it targets is not known. No much larger clone is present one base from it, and per-base qualities are unavailable.

Based on the germline V gene, the CDR1 and CDR2 sequences are SGDLS and YYNGEE. V loses 3 bases at its end and J loses 8 bases; junction bases beyond the gene matches: 14. From its cysteine to its phenylalanine, the CDR3 spans 16 amino acids. The entry retains the CDR3 DNA only, 48 bases that are in frame from base 1. The chain is assembled from TRBV9 and TRBJ2-1, and TRBD2 aligns with 7 junction nucleotides. The sample was naive CD8+ T cells sorted from blood. Sample cell subset or site, as interpreted from the label and publication: CD45RA+CCR7+. This TCR derives from a woman aged 25 to 39 in good health. The nucleotide sequence reads as follows: TGTGCCAGCAGCGCCTTCGAGGGAGGGCCGTTCGATGAGCAGTTCTTC. Protein translation: CASSAFEGGPFDEQFF. Joined to the reference TRBV9 and TRBJ2-1 proteins, this CDR3 gives the full variable domain: DSGVTQTPKHLITATGQRVTLRCSPRSGDLSVYWYQQSLDQGLQFLIQYYNGEERAKGNILERFSAQQFPDLHSELNLSSLELGDSALYFCASSAFEGGPFDEQFFGPGTRLTVL.